The clone carrying this TCR beta chain was detected once. Its antigen is not known. Via MiXCR, TCRdb re-called the reads, giving one row per CDR3 protein. Seen here are roughly 600,000 distinct CDR3 sequences, about 24% observed once, and the top ten hold 8%. This record belongs to a study of T cell repertoires in cytomegalovirus infection. Looking at the study overall: Public TCR beta signatures were indicative of both CMV infection and a matching HLA type. Study conclusions and caveats: HLA-C-restricted CMV clonotypes gave the most frequent clonotype in two of eight donors. CMV carriers with the relevant HLA were identified by cumulative public TCR beta family frequency.

CDR3 length equals 13 residues. V was pared by 7 bases and J by 3 bases, with 8 bases of the junction left unmatched. Germline V gene sequence: CDR1 SQVTM, CDR2 ANQGSEA. The TCR sequence derives from a human donor in good health (CMV status not recorded). Some clones in this sample may be carry-over from other donors' samples. V is TRBV29-1 and J is TRBJ1-1, with TRBD1 matching 7 bases. Sample: CD8+ T cells from PBMCs. CDR3 protein: CSGTTGVDTEAFF. The CDR3 DNA reads TGCAGCGGGACTACAGGGGTGGACACTGAAGCTTTCTTT.